The 6 T cell receptor beta chains below come from one sample, sequenced in a study of prognosis after radiotherapy for stage I lung cancer. Two-round multiplex PCR amplified TCR beta CDR3 from genomic DNA. Specific primers for each TRBV and TRBJ gene were what first-round PCR used. TCRdb reanalysed the multiplex PCR reads using MiXCR and keeps one entry per CDR3 protein. The sample lists under 20,000 distinct CDR3 sequences; around 55% were seen once. The sample was PBMCs, taken before or after stereotactic body radiation therapy (not recorded which). The origin of the receptors is a donor at least 50 years old with non-small cell lung cancer.

This clonotype occurred many times. The chain uses TRBV7-9 and TRBJ2-1; 12 positions match TRBD2. Germline values: CDR1 SEHNR, CDR2 FQNEAQ (reference sequence). J gave up 8 bases and V 3 bases, and 5 bases lay outside the gene matches. The CDR3 contains 15 residues. CDR3: CASSFPTSGSDEQFF. The CDR3 nucleotides read TGTGCCAGCAGCTTCCCGACTAGCGGGAGTGATGAGCAGTTCTTC.

This clonotype showed up just a few times. The rearrangement links TRBV7-6 to TRBJ1-1; the match to TRBD1 covers 10 bases. The germline gives CDR1 SGHVS, CDR2 FNYEAQ. CDR3 length: 13 residues. J was trimmed by 7 bases and V by 5 bases; bases with no gene match: 4. The CDR3 protein is CASSLWDRGEAFF. The CDR3 DNA follows: TGTGCCAGCAGCCTATGGGACAGGGGTGAAGCTTTCTTT.

Sample share makes this clonotype medium-sized. This chain uses TRBV20-1 with TRBJ2-7; D gene uncertain. V was clipped by 5 bases and J by 6 bases, with 20 bases between them. CDR1 and CDR2 from the germline V gene are DFQATT and SNEGSKA (reference sequence). The CDR3 has 14 residues. The CDR3 loop is CSAAHPSPPREQYF. The CDR3, as DNA: TGCAGTGCTGCCCACCCTAGTCCCCCCCGCGAGCAGTACTTC.

This clonotype has ten or more counts. The chain carries TRBV15 and TRBJ2-7; 9 bases are a match to TRBD1. J lost 5 bases, V lost 5 bases, and 13 bases had no gene match. Germline CDR1 is LNHNV and CDR2 is YYDKDF (reference sequence). The CDR3 sequence is 16 residues long. CDR3 sequence (DNA): TGTGCCACCAGCGCCCATGTTGGGACAGGGCGCAACGAGCAGTACTTC. Translating it yields CATSAHVGTGRNEQYF.

This clonotype was seen ten or more times. The chain joins TRBV7-9 to TRBJ2-7; TRBD1 matches 12 bases. The CDR3 sequence is 14 residues long. The V segment lost 6 bases and the J segment 6 bases; nucleotides outside the gene matches: 6. Germline CDR1 reads SEHNR; CDR2 reads FQNEAQ (reference sequence). The CDR3 sequence: CASRREGQGAEQYF. The CDR3 DNA reads as TGTGCCAGCAGACGCGAGGGACAGGGGGCCGAGCAGTACTTC.

The J gene is TRBJ2-2, the V gene TRBV7-6, with 11 bases that match TRBD2. V dropped 5 bases and J dropped 6; count of bases not matched to a gene: 11. CDR3 length equals 17 residues. CDR1 SGHVS and CDR2 FNYEAQ come from the germline V gene. The CDR3 DNA follows: TGTGCCAGCAGCCAGTACCAGGGACTAGCGGCCGCCGGGGAGCTGTTTTTT. Its protein is CASSQYQGLAAAGELFF.